This T cell receptor (beta chain) was sequenced in a study of blood T cells in healthy people across ages. Findings and caveats of the study: Naive and antigen-experienced cells were not separated, limiting conclusive comparison. The percentage of naive T cells correlated strongly with TCR beta diversity.

Each donor had around 11 milliliters of peripheral blood drawn. This clonotype was recorded a few times. Antigen specificity is unknown. The V gene lost 10 bases and the J gene lost 4 bases, with 11 bases spanning the gap. Germline-derived CDR1 and CDR2 are MDHEN and SYDVKM. The CDR3 runs to 11 residues. Together with a sample-barcoded 5' primer, a J-beta primer mix was included in a second PCR lasting roughly 6 to 12 cycles. Every cDNA molecule carried a tag from a template-switch adaptor bearing 12 random nucleotides. TCRdb used MiXCR to reprocess the 5' RACE reads, holding one entry per CDR3 protein. The sample has 650,000 to 950,000 distinct CDR3 sequences, around 42% seen once; the top ten hold roughly 19%.

The sequence derives from a man between 60 and 75 years old in good health. This chain connects TRBV28 to TRBJ2-7, with D maybe TRBD1 (5 bases). The sample taken for sequencing was blood. In DNA, the CDR3 is TGTGCCATCGCCGACAGTTACGAGCAGTACTTC. Translation gives CAIADSYEQYF.